A selection of T cell receptor beta chains follows, all from one sample in a study of CD8+ T cells in alopecia areata. The repertoire was sequenced with immunoSEQ multiplex PCR; TCRdb's copy has only in-frame clones and lacks some. The data show more than 7,000 clones, 64% seen once. Here the sequenced sample was skin, taken at week 4, from a patient treated with tofacitinib. These receptor sequences come from a human donor with alopecia areata. The CDR3 runs from the conserved cysteine through the conserved F or W. The D gene is left open where the match is weak. Size is omitted from some rows. Given values are once, few, many or a class for expanded clones.

>TRBV4-2|TRBD1|-|TRBJ2-3
TGTGCCAGCAGTTTCGAGACAGGGGGCACAGATACGCAGTATTTT
CASSFETGGTDTQYF
>TRBV2|TRBD1|few|TRBJ2-7
TGTGCCAGCGAAAAACAGGGGACCTACGAGCAGTACTTC
CASEKQGTYEQYF
>TRBV7-9|-|-|TRBJ1-1
TGTGCCAGCAGCTTCCGAGGGGTGGACACTGAAGCTTTCTTT
CASSFRGVDTEAFF
>TRBV5-6|TRBD2|-|TRBJ2-1
TGTGCCAGCAGCTTGGATCCTAGCGGGTTTCTGAATGAGCAGTTCTTC
CASSLDPSGFLNEQFF
>TRBV4-1|-|-|TRBJ2-2
TGCGCCAGCAGCCAAGAAACTCATCCGGGCACCGGGGAGCTGTTTTTT
CASSQETHPGTGELFF
>TRBV4-2|-|-|TRBJ2-5
TGTGCCAGCAGCCAATCTAGGACCAGCGCCGAGACCCAGTACTTC
CASSQSRTSAETQYF
>TRBV2|-|-|TRBJ2-3
TGTGCCAGCAGTCCTCAGGGGATTAGCACAGATACGCAGTATTTT
CASSPQGISTDTQYF
>TRBV5-1|-|-|TRBJ2-5
TGCGCCAGCAGCTTGCAGGTTCAGTACCAAGAGACCCAGTACTTC
CASSLQVQYQETQYF
>TRBV30|TRBD1|-|TRBJ1-2
TGTGCCTGGAGTGACGGACAGGGGGCGCGGGACGGCTACACCTTC
CAWSDGQGARDGYTF
>TRBV11-2|-|-|TRBJ2-7
TGTGCCAGCAGCTCCGACGGACGGAGCTCCTACGAGCAGTACTTC
CASSSDGRSSYEQYF
>TRBV27|TRBD2|-|TRBJ2-7
TGTGCCAGCAGTTGGGGGACTAGCCCGAACGAGCAGTACTTC
CASSWGTSPNEQYF
>TRBV7-9|TRBD1|-|TRBJ2-7
TGTGCCAGCAGCCCGGACAGGGTCTACGAGCAGTACTTC
CASSPDRVYEQYF
>TRBV5-5|-|-|TRBJ2-3
TGTGCCAGCACCCCGACTGAGAAGGCGCAGTATTTT
CASTPTEKAQYF
>TRBV28|-|large|TRBJ2-6
TGTGCCAGCCGCTTGGCGGGGCGCGTCCCGAGCTCTGGGGCCAACGTCCTGACTTTC
CASRLAGRVPSSGANVLTF
>TRBV19|TRBD1|-|TRBJ1-5
TGTGCCAGTAGTGAAGACAGGGACTCTGTTCGGCCCCAGCATTTT
CASSEDRDSVRPQHF
>TRBV10-1|-|-|TRBJ2-7
TGCGCCAGCCCCCCCACAAGAGGCTACGAGCAGTACTTC
CASPPTRGYEQYF
>TRBV2|TRBD1|-|TRBJ1-2
TGTGCCAGCAGTAACGACAGGGAGTCGGACTATGACTACACCTTC
CASSNDRESDYDYTF
>TRBV5-1|TRBD1|-|TRBJ2-7
TGCGCCAGCAGCTATTCCGGGACAGCACCTCTCGACTTC
CASSYSGTAPLDF
>TRBV5-4|-|-|TRBJ1-1
TGTGCCAGCACGTCCAGCCCGGGCACTGAAGCTTTCTTT
CASTSSPGTEAFF
>TRBV4-1|-|-|TRBJ2-1
TGCGCCAGCAGCCAAGGGGTGTGGGGCGGGTACAATGAGCAGTTCTTC
CASSQGVWGGYNEQFF
>TRBV7-2|TRBD2|-|TRBJ2-3
TGTGCCAGCAGCCTTGGACTAGCGGGGGTTTATAGCACAGATACGCAGTATTTT
CASSLGLAGVYSTDTQYF
>TRBV6-1|-|medium-sized|TRBJ2-7
TGTGCCAGCGAAGACCCAGCCCCCTACGAGCAGTACTTC
CASEDPAPYEQYF
>TRBV5-1|-|-|TRBJ2-4
TGCGCCAGCAGCTTGGGTGGCGAGAAAAACATTCAGTACTTC
CASSLGGEKNIQYF
>TRBV7-3|-|-|TRBJ2-6
TGTGCCAGCAGCTACGGGGGCCCCGGGGCCAACGTCCTGACTTTC
CASSYGGPGANVLTF
>TRBV4-3|-|-|TRBJ1-1
TGCGCCAGCAGCCAGGACGGGGGGGGCCAAGCTTTCTTT
CASSQDGGGQAFF
>TRBV7-2|TRBD2|-|TRBJ2-1
TGTGCCAGCAGCTTACAGCTAGCGGCTCATGAGCAGTTCTTC
CASSLQLAAHEQFF
>TRBV6-6|-|-|TRBJ1-5
TGTGCCAGCAGGGATGAGGATCAGCCCCAGCATTTT
CASRDEDQPQHF
>TRBV6-5|-|few|TRBJ2-5
TGTGCCAGCAGAGAACAGGGAAGCAGCGAGACCCAGTACTTC
CASREQGSSETQYF
>TRBV5-1|TRBD2|few|TRBJ2-2
TGCGCCAGCAGTCTGAGCGGGAGGAACACCGGGGAGCTGTTTTTT
CASSLSGRNTGELFF
>TRBV6-5|-|few|TRBJ1-1
TGTGCCAGCATGAAGTTCCAGGGCACTGAAGCTTTCTTT
CASMKFQGTEAFF
>TRBV7-2|-|-|TRBJ2-7
TGTGCCAGCAGCCCCCTTGGGGAATACGAGCAGTACTTC
CASSPLGEYEQYF
>TRBV7-8|-|-|TRBJ2-7
TGTGCCAGCAGCTTAGCCCGGACCAACGAGCAGTACTTC
CASSLARTNEQYF
>TRBV10-3|TRBD1|-|TRBJ1-2
TGTGCCATCAGTGAGTCGCCAGGGGGCATAGGAGGACTCGGCTACACCTTC
CAISESPGGIGGLGYTF
>TRBV5-1|TRBD2|-|TRBJ2-3
TGCGCCAGCAGCTGGGGACTAGCGGACGACACAGATACGCAGTATTTT
CASSWGLADDTDTQYF
>TRBV6-1|-|once|TRBJ1-1
TGTGCCAGCAGTGACGGGTGGACTGAAGCTTTCTTT
CASSDGWTEAFF
>TRBV6-5|-|once|TRBJ2-5
TGTGCCAGCAGTTACTCGGGGGGCCAAGAGACCCAGTACTTC
CASSYSGGQETQYF
>TRBV6-5|-|few|TRBJ1-1
TGTGCCAGCAGTTATGACAGGAAGGCGAACACTGAAGCTTTCTTT
CASSYDRKANTEAFF
>TRBV21-1|-|-|TRBJ1-5
TGTGCCAGCAACAATAGGACAGGGCTAAATTTCCCAAATCAGCCCCAGCATTTT
CASNNRTGLNFPNQPQHF
>TRBV4-3|-|-|TRBJ1-5
TGCGCCAGCAGCCAGAGGGGGGGGGATCAGCCCCAGCATTTT
CASSQRGGDQPQHF
>TRBV5-1|-|once|TRBJ2-1
TGCGCCAGCAGCTTGGCCGGGACCGCCAACAATGAGCAGTTCTTC
CASSLAGTANNEQFF
>TRBV14|TRBD2|few|TRBJ2-5
TGTGCCAGCAGCCAAGTCCGCGGGAGCGGGGAGACCCAGTACTTC
CASSQVRGSGETQYF
>TRBV7-9|-|-|TRBJ2-4
TGTGCCAGCAGCTTAGGCTTTGGGGACGAAGCCAAAAACATTCAGTACTTC
CASSLGFGDEAKNIQYF
>TRBV7-8|-|-|TRBJ2-7
TGTGCCAGCAGCCCTTCGACTGTATCCTACGAGCAGTACTTC
CASSPSTVSYEQYF
>TRBV7-8|-|once|TRBJ2-2
TGTGCCAGCAGCCCTCAGATATACACCGGGGAGCTGTTTTTT
CASSPQIYTGELFF
>TRBV6-5|-|few|TRBJ1-1
TGTGCCAGCAGCCTCGCCACAGCCGGGGCCACTGAAGCTTTCTTT
CASSLATAGATEAFF
>TRBV7-8|TRBD1|-|TRBJ2-1
TGTGCCAGCAGCCCATCGACAGGGGCCCTCTCCCGAAAGCAGTTCTTC
CASSPSTGALSRKQFF